This TCR beta chain is from a study of OX40 agonist ivuxolimab in advanced cancers. Whole-study context: Patients assigned to dose escalation were diagnosed with hepatocellular carcinoma, melanoma, renal cell or head and neck cancer. Points from the study as a whole: Normalized expansion of T-cell clones was also low for some nonresponders. Among the lowest peripheral clonal expansion occurred in 0.1-3.0 mg/kg partial responders.

This clone was detected only once. Antigen specificity is unknown. This table comes from immunoSEQ multiplex PCR, and its TCRdb copy is limited to in-frame clones, with some not included. This table has about 93,000 clones, under 95% appearing once. The germline CDR1 and CDR2 sequences are MNHEY and SVGAGI. V lost 11 bases and J lost 7, with 20 bases in between. The CDR3 covers 13 residues. The source was CD4+ or CD8+ T cells sorted from blood, collected in a trial of the OX40 agonist ivuxolimab. V usage is TRBV6-5 and J usage is TRBJ1-2; the D gene is possibly TRBD1 (6 bases). The source is an adult with an advanced solid tumor such as melanoma, head and neck, liver or kidney cancer. The CDR3 nucleotides read TGTGCCGCATCCCCCGGGGGGCTAGGTGGCTACACCTTC. As protein: CAASPGGLGGYTF.